This entry is about one T cell receptor (beta chain). This sample is drawn from a study of regulatory T cells in long-lasting Graves disease. Study-wide background: Freshly diagnosed Graves' patients had used antithyroid drugs for under 3 months.

Regarding time point: newly diagnosed GD, antithyroid drugs for less than 3 months. RNA extracted from PBMCs served as the sequencing template. To make TCR beta libraries, researchers used iRepertoire HTBI primers and Arm-PCR of CDR3 regions. TCRdb reprocessed the multiplex PCR reads via MiXCR and lists one record per CDR3 protein. The table lists 300,000 to 400,000 distinct CDR3 sequences, approximately 20% of them singletons. V was clipped by 6 bases and J by 5 bases; unmatched bases: 6. The CDR3 extends over 15 amino acids. The chain carries TRBV12-3 or TRBV12-4 and TRBJ1-5; 11 nucleotides agree with TRBD1. The sequenced sample was peripheral blood mononuclear cells (PBMCs), obtained at new diagnosis, from a patient treated with antithyroid drugs. The sequence was collected from a female donor with Graves disease. DNA of the CDR3: TGTGCCAGCAGGTTCGGGACAGGGGGATATCAGCCCCAGCATTTT. Its protein product is CASRFGTGGYQPQHF.